The 13 T cell receptor beta chains below come from one sample, sequenced in a study of T-cell memory formation after mild COVID-19. TCRdb processed the 5' RACE reads anew with MiXCR; each CDR3 protein has one entry. The sample shows 200,000 to 250,000 distinct CDR3 sequences, less than 20% of them seen only once. The sample taken for sequencing was PBMCs or a T cell subset sorted from them (not recorded which). The receptor source for this set is a man between 18 and 35 years old who had mild COVID-19 (a few samples of this study predate the infection). Cell type and time point are not known.

This clonotype has just a few counts. The CDR3 spells CASSQGLRASRNTGELFF. As DNA, the CDR3 is TGCGCCAGCAGCCAAGGTCTACGGGCCTCTCGTAACACCGGGGAGCTGTTTTTT. The J gene is TRBJ2-2, the V gene TRBV4-1; D call uncertain. Germline V CDR1 and CDR2: MGHRA, YSYEKL. The V gene lost 1 base and the J gene lost 2 bases, with 17 bases spanning the gap. CDR3 length equals 18 residues.

J is TRBJ1-2 and V is TRBV5-1; D is possibly TRBD1 (5 bases). In germline, CDR1 is SGHRS, CDR2 YFSETQ. This CDR3 region has 14 residues. Trimming cost V 0 bases and J 8 bases, with 14 bases left between them. The CDR3 here is CASSLARGGRGYTF. The CDR3 DNA reads TGCGCCAGCAGCTTGGCGCGTGGGGGACGAGGCTACACCTTC.

This clonotype was detected only a few times. The gene calls are TRBV2 and TRBJ2-7, with unresolved D. The germline V gene has CDR1 SNHLY and CDR2 FYNNEI. The CDR3 length is 13 residues. Deletions cut 6 bases from V and 5 bases from J, with 14 bases between. As DNA, the CDR3 is TGTGCCAGCAGACGGCCTCCCGAGGACGAGCAGTACTTC. Its protein is CASRRPPEDEQYF.

This clonotype was seen only a few times. V gene TRBV18 combines with J gene TRBJ2-3; TRBD1 is a possible D gene (5 bases). The V end was cut by 3 bases, the J end by 4 bases, with 17 bases between. The CDR3 has 16 residues. The germline V gene has CDR1 KGHSH and CDR2 LQKENI. The CDR3 sequence: CASSPSQATGSDTQYF. The CDR3 region has the DNA TGTGCCAGCTCACCCTCACAGGCTACAGGTTCAGATACGCAGTATTTT.

The table lists this clonotype with a few counts. The V and J genes are TRBV7-2 and TRBJ1-2; D is perhaps TRBD1 (5 bases). The germline gives CDR1 SGHTA, CDR2 FQGNSA. The CDR3 has 14 residues. Trimming pared 6 bases from V and 8 bases from J, leaving 19 bases between. This CDR3 reads CASRGPGVMRGYTF. In DNA, the CDR3 is TGTGCCAGCAGGGGACCGGGGGTGATGAGGGGCTACACCTTC.

The chain is built from TRBV6-2 or TRBV6-3 and TRBJ2-2; 7 bases fit TRBD2. Losses at the gene ends were 2 bases for V and 1 base for J; bases not matched to a gene: 4. The CDR3 covers 16 residues. Germline CDR1 and CDR2: MNHEY and SVGEGT. The CDR3 sequence: CASSYRRGVNTGELFF. The CDR3 nucleotides read TGTGCCAGCAGTTACAGACGGGGGGTGAACACCGGGGAGCTGTTTTTT.

This clonotype came up a few times. This chain connects TRBV7-2 to TRBJ2-3; D gene uncertain. V was pared by 6 bases and J by 5 bases, with 12 bases between. The germline V gene encodes CDR1 SGHTA and CDR2 FQGNSA. The CDR3 has 13 residues. In nucleotides, the CDR3 is TGTGCCAGCAGGCTCGAACGAGGAGATACGCAGTATTTT. Amino acids: CASRLERGDTQYF.

The V call is TRBV7-3, the J call TRBJ2-3, with 8 bases identical to TRBD2. This CDR3 spans 16 amino acids. Germline V gene data show CDR1 as SGHTA and CDR2 as FQGTGA. Trimming cost V 1 base and J 1 base; bases outside gene matches: 4. CDR3 coding DNA: TGTGCCAGCAGCTTAAGTTACGGGGGGGGCACAGATACGCAGTATTTT. As protein: CASSLSYGGGTDTQYF.

This clonotype showed up many times. The chain uses TRBV20-1 and TRBJ2-6, with D maybe TRBD2 (5 bases). Germline V gene lookup returns CDR1 DFQATT and CDR2 SNEGSKA (reference sequence). The CDR3 totals 15 residues. V lost 5 bases and J lost 0, with 11 bases in between. CDR3 coding DNA: TGCAGTGCTGATGGAGGCTTCTCTGGGGCCAACGTCCTGACTTTC. Translating gives CSADGGFSGANVLTF.

V is TRBV7-2 and J is TRBJ1-1, with D possibly TRBD1 on 5 matching bases. Germline CDR1 is SGHTA and CDR2 is FQGNSA. This CDR3 has 14 amino acids. Trimming pared 5 bases from V and 4 bases from J, leaving 14 bases between. CDR3 in amino acids: CASSRQLVGTEAFF. The CDR3, as DNA: TGTGCCAGCAGCCGACAGCTTGTGGGCACTGAAGCTTTCTTT.

The chain has TRBV5-8 and TRBJ1-2, with D possibly being TRBD1 (5 bases). Germline assignment: CDR1 SGHTS and CDR2 YDEGEE. The germline V and J ends were trimmed by 0 bases and 4 bases, with 10 bases remaining between them. The CDR3 sequence is 14 residues long. In DNA form, the CDR3 reads TGTGCCAGCAGCTTGGCAGGGATTGGCTATGGCTACACCTTC. It codes for CASSLAGIGYGYTF.

The chain has TRBV21-1 and TRBJ1-6. TRBV21-1 is a documented pseudogene. This CDR3 has 17 residues. The CDR3 region has the DNA TGTGCCAGCAAACGGGGTTTGCTGGGGGTTTGTAATTCACCCCTCCACTTT. Protein: CASKRGLLGVCNSPLHF.

V usage is TRBV5-5 and J usage is TRBJ2-1, with D tentatively TRBD1 (6 bases). The germline V and J ends were trimmed by 0 bases and 4 bases, with 17 bases remaining between them. Germline V gene data show CDR1 as SGHKS and CDR2 as YYEKEE (reference sequence). This CDR3 comprises 17 residues. The CDR3 sequence: CASSLAEAGVQYNEQFF. The CDR3 DNA sequence: TGTGCCAGCAGCTTGGCCGAGGCAGGGGTGCAGTACAATGAGCAGTTCTTC.